Below are 21 T cell receptor beta chains sequenced from a single sample in a study of T cells in women clearing cervical HPV infection. Generated by immunoSEQ multiplex PCR, the TCRdb table keeps only in-frame clones and is missing some. In all, the sample yields some 21,000 clones. The material sequenced was blood buffy coat. These receptors all come from a woman aged 18 to 75 with a cervical HPV16 infection that either progressed to CIN3+ or cleared (not recorded which).

With regard to this clone: The CDR3 end falls 3 residues outside the read, so it is completed with the germline J gene. V gene TRBV12-3 or TRBV12-4 combines with J gene TRBJ1-5; unclear D gene. There are 16 residues in the CDR3. V was clipped by 8 bases and J by 3 bases, with 20 bases between them. The covered CDR3 bases are TGTGCCAGCCGCTACGGGATGGGAGCGGCCAATCAGCCC. It specifies CASRYGMGAANQP. The entire CDR3 protein reads CASRYGMGAANQPQHF.

CDR3 sequence reads: CASSLPGLAGDFEQFF. The part of the CDR3 DNA that was read is TGTGCCAGCAGTTTACCGGGACTAGCGGGAGATTTTGAG. The chain combines TRBV28 with TRBJ2-1, with 14 nucleotides matching TRBD2. The read finishes 3 residues shy of the CDR3 end, and the germline J gene is used to complete it. Unmatched junction bases numbered 6, after V lost 2 bases and J lost 9 bases. This CDR3 contains 16 residues. Germline V CDR1 and CDR2: MDHEN, SYDVKM.

Worth noting for this clone: The read comes to an end 3 residues before the CDR3 does, leaving the germline J gene to fill in the end. The chain joins TRBV6-4 to TRBJ2-1; 7 bases fit TRBD2. Germline V CDR1 and CDR2: MRHNA, SNTAGT. This CDR3 contains 17 residues. The V segment lost 6 bases and the J segment 7 bases; nucleotides outside the gene matches: 18. The sequenced part of the CDR3 DNA is TGTGCCAGCAGCGACCTAACCCCGGGGGGAGGGCCAAATGAG. It encodes CASSDLTPGGGPNE. The whole CDR3 region reads CASSDLTPGGGPNEQFF.

With respect to this clone: The read falls 3 residues short of the CDR3 end, and the missing part is taken from the germline J gene. The rearrangement uses TRBV19 and TRBJ1-5, with TRBD1 identical over 8 bases. The CDR3 is made up of 14 amino acids. With V trimmed by 4 bases and J by 7 bases, 6 bases remained unmatched. Germline V lookup: CDR1 LNHDA, CDR2 SQIVND (reference sequence). CDR3: CASSNGQGNQPQHF. The CDR3 bases that were read are TGTGCCAGTAGTAATGGACAGGGAAACCAGCCC.

To note about this clone: From the germline J gene comes the end of the CDR3, since the read stops 3 residues before it. The gene calls are TRBV28 and TRBJ1-4; TRBD1 matches 9 bases. V lost 7 bases, J lost 10 bases, and 7 bases stayed unmatched. From germline, CDR1 is MDHEN and CDR2 SYDVKM. CDR3 size: 13 residues. CDR3 residues: CASTRDRDGKLFF. The sequenced part of the CDR3 DNA is TGTGCCAGCACCCGGGACAGGGATGGAAAA. The variable domain in full, with the rest retrieved from reference TRBV28 and TRBJ1-4, is DVKVTQSSRYLVKRTGEKVFLECVQDMDHENMFWYRQDPGLGLRLIYFSYDVKMKEKGDIPEGYSVSREKKERFSLILESASTNQTSMYLCASTRDRDGKLFFGSGTQLSVL.

Notes on this clone: The missing CDR3 end, 3 residues past where the read stops, is filled in from the germline J gene. The V and J genes are TRBV18 and TRBJ2-6, with D hard to call. Germline V gene sequence: CDR1 KGHSH, CDR2 LQKENI. The CDR3 extends over 15 amino acids. Trimming cost V 4 bases and J 0 bases, with 7 bases left between them. The CDR3 DNA, read in part, is TGTGCCAGCTCACTCTATGGCTCTGGGGCCAACGTC. Its translation: CASSLYGSGANV. The whole CDR3 is CASSLYGSGANVLTF.

As regards this clone: With the read ending 3 residues before the CDR3 end, the germline J gene is used to fill in that end. V is TRBV6-2 or TRBV6-3 and J is TRBJ2-3; unclear D gene. The CDR3 contains 13 residues. CDR1 and CDR2 from the germline V gene are MNHEY and SVGEGT. Trimming stripped 6 bases from V and 5 bases from J, with 12 bases between. The sequenced part of the CDR3 DNA is TGTGCCAGCAGCATAAGGGCCCAAGATACG. Its protein is CASSIRAQDT. The entire CDR3 is CASSIRAQDTQYF.

Points on this clone: Read sequence stops 3 residues before the CDR3 end, and the germline J gene provides the missing end. The gene calls are TRBV19 and TRBJ1-2; D is perhaps TRBD1 (5 bases). The CDR3 sequence is 13 residues long. The germline CDR1 and CDR2 sequences are LNHDA and SQIVND (reference sequence). The CDR3 sequence is CASSKGPNQRYTF. The DNA read from the CDR3 is TGTGCCAGTAGTAAGGGGCCTAATCAGCGC.

With regard to this clone: The CDR3 end falls 3 residues outside the read, so it is completed with the germline J gene. This chain uses TRBV20-1 with TRBJ2-7; D possibly matches TRBD1 or TRBD2 (6 bases each). Germline CDR1 and CDR2: DFQATT and SNEGSKA (reference sequence). The V end lost 3 bases, the J end lost 3 bases, and 12 bases lay between the germline ends. The CDR3 is 13 amino acids. The CDR3 protein is CSARGEDSYEQYF. Incomplete CDR3 DNA: TGCAGTGCTAGGGGGGAGGACAGCTACGAG.

Worth noting for this clone: The CDR3 end falls 3 residues outside the read, so it is completed with the germline J gene. V is TRBV7-9 and J is TRBJ1-2; maybe TRBD1 (6 bases). The CDR3 spans 12 residues. The germline gives CDR1 SEHNR, CDR2 FQNEAQ (reference sequence). V lost 1 base, J lost 7 bases, and 7 bases lay in between. The CDR3 here is CASSLGGGGYTF. Incomplete CDR3 DNA: TGTGCCAGCAGCTTAGGAGGGGGTGGC.

Details on this clone: From the germline J gene comes the end of the CDR3, since the read stops 3 residues before it. The chain employs TRBV7-2 and TRBJ2-7; weak D call: TRBD1 (5 bases). This CDR3 comprises 11 residues. In germline, CDR1 is SGHTA, CDR2 FQGNSA. Trimming stripped 6 bases from V and 6 bases from J, with 9 bases between. CDR3 DNA, as far as it was read: TGTGCCAGCAGTTCCGACAGCGAG. This encodes CASSSDSE. In full, the CDR3 reads CASSSDSEQYF.

Turning to this clone: The observed sequence ends 3 residues before the CDR3 terminus, with the missing tail filled in from the germline J gene. V is TRBV7-6 and J is TRBJ2-1, with 13 bases matching TRBD2. Germline V CDR1 and CDR2: SGHVS, FNYEAQ. The CDR3 runs to 16 residues. V shed 1 base and J 8 bases; nucleotides not matched to a gene: 5. The CDR3 sequence: CASSLGGTSGIYEQFF. CDR3 DNA (partial): TGTGCCAGCAGCTTAGGTGGGACTAGCGGGATATATGAG.

CDR3 amino acids: CASKTDRTNDYTF. The sequenced CDR3 bases are TGTGCCAGTAAGACGGACAGGACAAATGAC. This rearrangement joins TRBV19 to TRBJ1-2, with 7 bases fitting TRBD1. The CDR3 end lies 3 residues beyond the end of the read and is filled in from the germline J gene. The CDR3 is made up of 13 amino acids. The germline gives CDR1 LNHDA, CDR2 SQIVND (reference sequence).

Worth noting for this clone: The observed sequence ends 3 residues before the CDR3 terminus, with the missing tail filled in from the germline J gene. V is TRBV5-1 and J is TRBJ1-4; TRBD1 matches at 10 bases. In germline, CDR1 is SGHRS, CDR2 YFSETQ. Unmatched junction bases numbered 2, after V lost 4 bases and J lost 5 bases. This CDR3 spans 14 amino acids. CDR3 DNA (partial): TGCGCCAGCAGCCAGGGACAGGGGAATGAAAAA. Translation gives CASSQGQGNEK. The whole CDR3 region reads CASSQGQGNEKLFF.

CDR3 DNA, as far as it was read: TGTGCCAGCAGCCTAGCAGTCCATTCCTACAATGAG. Translated: CASSLAVHSYNE. The CDR3, in full, reads CASSLAVHSYNEQFF. This sequence joins TRBV14 and TRBJ2-1; no reliable D call. The read halts 3 residues ahead of the CDR3 end, with the missing end drawn from the germline J gene. Germline V gives CDR1 SGHDN, CDR2 FVKESK. Trimming took off 4 bases at V and 1 base at J, with 11 bases between the two ends. The CDR3 consists of 15 residues.

Notes on this clone: The CDR3 end is not reached by the read, which stops 3 residues before it; the germline J gene fills it in. V is TRBV27 and J is TRBJ2-7, with 9 bases fitting TRBD2. The trim removed 6 bases at V and 2 bases at J, leaving 8 bases unmatched. This CDR3 region has 15 residues. Looked up from germline, CDR1 is MNHEY and CDR2 is SMNVEV (reference sequence). The CDR3 spells CASSWGGGGTYEQYF. CDR3 DNA, as far as it was read: TGTGCCAGCAGCTGGGGCGGGGGGGGAACCTACGAG.

As to this clone: The sequence runs out 3 residues before the end of the CDR3; the remainder is reconstructed from the germline J gene. The chain couples TRBV7-3 to TRBJ2-5, with TRBD1 matching 12 bases. Trimming cost V 5 bases and J 5 bases; bases outside gene matches: 9. Germline V gene sequence: CDR1 SGHTA, CDR2 FQGTGA. This CDR3 has 16 residues. CDR3 loop: CASSRSGTGGGETQYF. Partial CDR3 DNA: TGTGCCAGCAGCAGGTCCGGGACAGGGGGCGGTGAGACC. Combining the CDR3 with reference TRBV7-3 and TRBJ2-5 gives the whole variable domain GAGVSQTPSNKVTEKGKYVELRCDPISGHTALYWYRQSLGQGPEFLIYFQGTGAADDSGLPNDRFFAVRPEGSVSTLKIQRTERGDSAVYLCASSRSGTGGGETQYFGPGTRLLVL.

A note on this clone: The read comes to an end 3 residues before the CDR3 does, leaving the germline J gene to fill in the end. The rearrangement uses TRBV20-1 and TRBJ2-7; TRBD2 matches at 8 bases. Germline loops: CDR1 DFQATT, CDR2 SNEGSKA (reference sequence). V shed 3 bases, J shed 2 bases, and the junction held 9 bases outside the gene matches. CDR3 length equals 15 residues. CDR3: CSARAREAFTYEQYF. The covered CDR3 bases are TGCAGTGCTAGGGCGCGGGAGGCCTTTACCTACGAG.

Concerning this clone itself: The read ends 3 residues before the CDR3 terminus; that terminus is restored from the germline J gene. The chain links TRBV20-1 to TRBJ1-4; weak D call: TRBD1 (5 bases). In germline, CDR1 is DFQATT, CDR2 SNEGSKA (reference sequence). V lost 3 bases to trimming and J lost 8 bases, with 16 bases between them. The CDR3 loop spans 14 amino acids. Here the CDR3 reads CSASLPRVEEKLFF. Incomplete CDR3 DNA: TGCAGTGCTAGTTTACCCAGGGTAGAAGAAAAA.

A note on this clone: The DNA ends 3 residues before the CDR3 does, and the rest of the CDR3 is filled in from the germline J gene. The chain links TRBV19 to TRBJ1-1; D perhaps matches TRBD1 (6 bases). CDR1 is LNHDA and CDR2 is SQIVND in the germline V gene (reference sequence). CDR3 length: 15 residues. The sequenced CDR3 bases are TGTGCCAGTAGTATCCCAGGGAGGGACAAAGAGACA. Translation gives CASSIPGRDKET. The full-length CDR3 reads as CASSIPGRDKETAFF.

Points on this clone: The read comes to an end 3 residues before the CDR3 does, leaving the germline J gene to fill in the end. V usage is TRBV5-1 and J usage is TRBJ2-1; the match to TRBD2 covers 8 bases. J lost 2 bases, V lost 4 bases, and 8 bases had no gene match. This CDR3 has 16 amino acids. The germline CDR1 and CDR2 sequences are SGHRS and YFSETQ. CDR3 DNA, as far as it was read: TGCGCCAGCAGCCCCGCGGTTAGCGGGGCCTACAATGAG. It codes for CASSPAVSGAYNE. The full CDR3 is CASSPAVSGAYNEQFF.